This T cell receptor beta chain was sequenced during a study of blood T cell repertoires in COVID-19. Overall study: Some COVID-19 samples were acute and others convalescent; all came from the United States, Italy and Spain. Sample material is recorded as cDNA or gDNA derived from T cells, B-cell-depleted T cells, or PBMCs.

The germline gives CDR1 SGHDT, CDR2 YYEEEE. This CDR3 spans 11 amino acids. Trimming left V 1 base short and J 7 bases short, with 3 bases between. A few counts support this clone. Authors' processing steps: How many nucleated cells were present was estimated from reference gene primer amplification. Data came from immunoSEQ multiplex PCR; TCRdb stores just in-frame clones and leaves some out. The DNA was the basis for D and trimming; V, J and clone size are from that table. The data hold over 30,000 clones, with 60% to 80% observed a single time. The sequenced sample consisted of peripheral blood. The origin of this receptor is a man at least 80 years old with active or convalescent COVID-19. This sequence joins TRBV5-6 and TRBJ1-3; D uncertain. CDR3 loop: CASSLSNTIYF. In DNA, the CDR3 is TGTGCCAGCAGCTTGTCTAACACCATATATTTT.